This T cell receptor (beta chain) stems from a study of T cell changes during pregnancy in multiple sclerosis. Trimming removed 7 bases from V and 4 bases from J; junction bases left unmatched: 10. The CDR3 spans 14 residues. CDR1 is SNHLY and CDR2 is FYNNEI in the germline V gene. Measured with immunoSEQ multiplex PCR; TCRdb has only the in-frame clones, and not every one. The sample holds about 61,000 clones, approximately 90% seen once. This clone has just one count. The sequenced sample was peripheral blood, obtained in the first trimester of pregnancy. The V call is TRBV2, the J call TRBJ2-7; 7 nucleotides align to TRBD1. This clonotype was sampled from a female donor in good health, enrolled as a control in a pregnancy study. The DNA for the CDR3 is TGTGCCAGCAATGAGGACAGGACGATATACGAGCAGTACTTC. It encodes CASNEDRTIYEQYF.